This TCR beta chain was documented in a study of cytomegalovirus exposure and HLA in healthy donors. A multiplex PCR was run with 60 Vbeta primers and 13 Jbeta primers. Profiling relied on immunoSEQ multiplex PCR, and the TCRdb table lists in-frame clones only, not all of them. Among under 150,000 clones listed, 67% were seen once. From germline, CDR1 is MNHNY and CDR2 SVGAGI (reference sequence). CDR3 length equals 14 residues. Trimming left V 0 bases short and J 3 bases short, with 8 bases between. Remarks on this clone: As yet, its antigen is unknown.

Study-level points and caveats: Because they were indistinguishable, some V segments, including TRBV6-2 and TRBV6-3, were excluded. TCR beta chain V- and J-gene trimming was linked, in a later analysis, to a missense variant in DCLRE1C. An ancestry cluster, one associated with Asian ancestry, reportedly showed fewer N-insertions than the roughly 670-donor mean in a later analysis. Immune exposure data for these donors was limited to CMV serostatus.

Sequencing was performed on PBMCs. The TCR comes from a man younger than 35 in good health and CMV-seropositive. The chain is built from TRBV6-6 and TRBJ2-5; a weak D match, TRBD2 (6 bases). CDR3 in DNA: TGTGCCAGCAGTTACTCACCGGGGGAAGAGACCCAGTACTTC. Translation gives CASSYSPGEETQYF.